This record concerns one T cell receptor beta chain sequence. A much larger clonotype is one base distant, so this may be a read error. This specimen comes from a study of Graves' ophthalmopathy and Graves' hyperthyroidism. Across the whole study: The stable label applied to hyperthyroidism with no ophthalmopathy within 18 months of follow-up.

Hyperthyroidism patients, all newly diagnosed, had under 2 months' duration and ages of 18 to 65. Certain patients, namely those with other autoimmune diseases, uncontrolled infections, pregnancy or lactation, were excluded. Establishment of the diagnosis relied upon clinical symptoms, serum thyroxine, TRAb, thyroid ultrasound and orbital computed tomography. Using RNA transcripts, the TCR beta CDR3 regions were amplified. Second-round multiplex PCR followed a first-round RT-PCR using HTBI primers. TCRdb used MiXCR to reprocess the multiplex PCR reads, holding one entry per CDR3 protein. Of over a million distinct CDR3 sequences listed, about 40% are singletons. Germline values: CDR1 SGDLS, CDR2 YYNGEE. Between the trimmed V and J ends, which lost 6 bases and 2 bases, there was a span of 11 bases. This CDR3 has 14 residues.

The V call is TRBV9, the J call TRBJ2-2, with TRBD1 as a possible D gene (5 bases). Sequencing used peripheral blood or thyroid tissue (not recorded which). The TCR was taken from an adult man with Graves' hyperthyroidism. CDR3 protein: CASTRARNTGELFF. CDR3 nucleotide sequence: TGTGCCAGCACCAGGGCACGAAACACCGGGGAGCTGTTTTTT.